The sequence of this TCR beta chain was determined in a study of blood T cells in healthy people across ages. About the study: About one barcoded TCR beta cDNA was captured per two T cells.

Sample-barcoded 5' priming and a J-beta primer mix drove a second PCR of about 6 to 12 cycles. Via MiXCR, TCRdb re-called the 5' RACE reads, giving one row per CDR3 protein. The sample yields over a million distinct CDR3 sequences, 20% to 25% seen once. Findings and limits, study-wide: Versus aged donors, long-lived donors had higher diversity and more naive CD4+ cells.

With respect to this clonotype: No antigen is known for it. The junction shows a germline mismatch at one end, possibly a read error.

Individuals who donated were healthy Caucasians from Russia aged roughly 6 to 90. Germline loops: CDR1 SGHRS, CDR2 YFSETQ. The CDR3 extends over 13 amino acids. This same sample was also part of a study on T cells of mothers and their children. That report notes: For the second PCR, the M1S primer put in sample barcodes and 2-4 random nucleotides.

The gene calls are TRBV5-1 and TRBJ1-5; D remains ambiguous. Specimen: blood. The TCR was taken from a girl aged 2-10 years in good health. The CDR3: CDSSLGMNQPQHF. The DNA for the CDR3 is TGCGACAGCAGCTTGGGGATGAATCAGCCCCAGCATTTT.